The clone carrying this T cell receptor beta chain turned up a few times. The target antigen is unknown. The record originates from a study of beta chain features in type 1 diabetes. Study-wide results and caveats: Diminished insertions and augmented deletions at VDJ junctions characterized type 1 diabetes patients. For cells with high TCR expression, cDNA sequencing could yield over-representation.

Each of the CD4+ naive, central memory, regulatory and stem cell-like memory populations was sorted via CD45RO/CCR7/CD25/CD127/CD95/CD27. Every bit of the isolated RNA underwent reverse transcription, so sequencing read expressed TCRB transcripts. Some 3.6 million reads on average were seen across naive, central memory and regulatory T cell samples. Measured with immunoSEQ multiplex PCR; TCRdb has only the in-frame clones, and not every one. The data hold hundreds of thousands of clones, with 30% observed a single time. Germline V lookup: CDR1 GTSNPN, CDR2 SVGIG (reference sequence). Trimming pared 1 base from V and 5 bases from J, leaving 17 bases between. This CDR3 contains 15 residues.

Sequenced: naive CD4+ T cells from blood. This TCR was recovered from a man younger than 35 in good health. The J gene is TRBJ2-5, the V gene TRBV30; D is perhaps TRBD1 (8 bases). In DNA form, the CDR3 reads TGTGCCTGGAGTGCCCGACTAGCAGGGGGCGAGACCCAGTACTTC. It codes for CAWSARLAGGETQYF.